This T cell receptor beta chain was captured in a study of T cell changes during pregnancy in multiple sclerosis. This CDR3 has 14 residues. V lost 3 bases to trimming and J lost 8 bases; unmatched junction nucleotides: 8. Germline V gene sequence: CDR1 SGHRS, CDR2 YFSETQ. This table comes from immunoSEQ multiplex PCR, and its TCRdb copy is limited to in-frame clones, with some not included. Of about 100,000 clones in the sample, 92% were seen once. The sequenced sample was peripheral blood, obtained in the first trimester of pregnancy. The sequence came from a female donor with multiple sclerosis, enrolled in a pregnancy study. The V and J genes are TRBV5-1 and TRBJ2-1; 7 bases match TRBD2. The CDR3 region has the DNA TGCGCCAGCAGCTGGAGCGGGGAGGGGTATGAGCAGTTCTTC. The encoded protein is CASSWSGEGYEQFF.